The 20 T cell receptor beta chains given below trace back to one sample, sequenced in a study of shared clonotypes between healthy human individuals. The protocol was immunoSEQ multiplex PCR, while the TCRdb copy is restricted to in-frame clones and leaves out a portion. The sample records about 700,000 clones, about 90% being singletons. Terminally differentiated effector memory CD45RA+ cells were left out of the naive CD8 fraction, which was CD45RO-negative and positively selected for CCR7. The sequencing input was naive CD8+ T cells sorted from blood. The source is a man aged 25 to 40 in good health.

This rearrangement joins TRBV4-3 to TRBJ1-2, with D maybe TRBD1 (5 bases). The CDR3 length is 17 residues. CDR1 LGHNA and CDR2 YSLEER come from the germline V gene. V dropped 0 bases and J dropped 0 bases, with 14 bases sitting between them. The CDR3, as DNA: TGCGCCAGCAGCCAAGAACGGCTTGGGGCTACTAACTATGGCTACACCTTC. It encodes CASSQERLGATNYGYTF.

The sample holds one count of this clone. The gene calls are TRBV29-1 and TRBJ2-7; 8 nucleotides match TRBD2. Germline values: CDR1 SQVTM, CDR2 ANQGSEA. The CDR3 has 13 residues. The ends lost 5 bases at V and 2 bases at J; junction bases unmatched: 5. The CDR3 DNA is TGCAGCGTTAGCGGGAGAAGTACCTACGAGCAGTACTTC. It codes for CSVSGRSTYEQYF.

The chain has TRBV6-6 and TRBJ2-5; maybe TRBD1 (5 bases). The CDR3 spans 13 residues. With 6 bases removed from V and 5 bases from J, the gap between germline ends came to 13 bases. Germline values: CDR1 MNHNY, CDR2 SVGAGI (reference sequence). CDR3 sequence reads: CASSSGKWETQYF. The CDR3 bases are TGTGCCAGCAGCTCAGGGAAGTGGGAGACCCAGTACTTC.

The chain has TRBV7-3 and TRBJ2-2; no clear D. The CDR3 is made up of 12 amino acids. The germline CDR1 and CDR2 sequences are SGHTA and FQGTGA. V was pared by 5 bases and J by 6 bases, with 7 bases between. The CDR3 here is CASSPDAGELFF. CDR3 nucleotide sequence: TGTGCCAGCAGCCCGGATGCCGGGGAGCTGTTTTTT.

The chain couples TRBV29-1 to TRBJ2-5; 7 bases agree with TRBD1. This CDR3 is 12 amino acids long. Unmatched junction bases numbered 7, after V lost 7 bases and J lost 5 bases. Germline V gene data show CDR1 as SQVTM and CDR2 as ANQGSEA. As DNA, the CDR3 is TGCAGCGCTCCAGGGGGTACCGAGACCCAGTACTTC. It translates to CSAPGGTETQYF.

J is TRBJ2-7 and V is TRBV7-9, with D hard to call. This CDR3 has 14 amino acids. Trimming took off 2 bases at V and 5 bases at J, with 13 bases between the two ends. Germline CDR1 reads SEHNR; CDR2 reads FQNEAQ (reference sequence). CDR3 region: CASSLFLSEDEQYF. CDR3 in DNA: TGTGCCAGCAGCTTATTCTTATCAGAAGACGAGCAGTACTTC.

The J gene is TRBJ2-5, the V gene TRBV15; 9 bases match TRBD1. With 5 bases clipped from V and 3 bases from J, the junction kept 1 base outside the gene matches. The germline V gene has CDR1 LNHNV and CDR2 YYDKDF (reference sequence). CDR3 size: 13 residues. The CDR3 region is CATSRTGEETQYF. CDR3 DNA: TGTGCCACCAGCCGGACAGGGGAAGAGACCCAGTACTTC.

The rearrangement links TRBV28 to TRBJ2-5, with D perhaps TRBD1 (5 bases). V was clipped by 3 bases and J by 5 bases, with 13 bases between them. Looked up from germline, CDR1 is MDHEN and CDR2 is SYDVKM. The CDR3 is 14 amino acids. The CDR3 DNA follows: TGTGCCAGCAGTTTCCCTAAGGGGCGGGAGACCCAGTACTTC. This translates into CASSFPKGRETQYF.

The genes are TRBV27 and TRBJ2-1; 12 bases map to TRBD2. The CDR3 contains 15 residues. Germline values: CDR1 MNHEY, CDR2 SMNVEV (reference sequence). V shed 5 bases and J 5 bases; nucleotides not matched to a gene: 4. The CDR3 reads CASSPLAGGNNEQFF. The CDR3 DNA reads TGTGCCAGCAGTCCGCTAGCGGGAGGGAACAATGAGCAGTTCTTC.

The J gene is TRBJ2-7, the V gene TRBV7-3; 8 bases fit TRBD2. V dropped 5 bases and J dropped 3; count of bases not matched to a gene: 3. The germline CDR1 and CDR2 sequences are SGHTA and FQGTGA. The CDR3 contains 13 residues. For the CDR3, the DNA is TGTGCCAGCAGCGCGGGGGGAAACTACGAGCAGTACTTC. Translated, it gives CASSAGGNYEQYF. Full variable domain (rest looked up from reference TRBV7-3 and TRBJ2-7): GAGVSQTPSNKVTEKGKYVELRCDPISGHTALYWYRQSLGQGPEFLIYFQGTGAADDSGLPNDRFFAVRPEGSVSTLKIQRTERGDSAVYLCASSAGGNYEQYFGPGTRLTVT.

The V gene is TRBV5-6, the J gene TRBJ1-2; maybe TRBD1 (6 bases). V was cut by 4 bases and J by 0 bases, with 19 bases left in between. Germline CDR1 reads SGHDT; CDR2 reads YYEEEE. This CDR3 is 17 amino acids long. In nucleotides, the CDR3 is TGTGCCAGCAGCCGGACCCGGGACACAAGATCTAACTATGGCTACACCTTC. Its translation: CASSRTRDTRSNYGYTF. The full variable domain, its missing parts supplied by reference TRBV5-6 and TRBJ1-2, is DAGVTQSPTHLIKTRGQQVTLRCSPKSGHDTVSWYQQALGQGPQFIFQYYEEEERQRGNFPDRFSGHQFPNYSSELNVNALLLGDSALYLCASSRTRDTRSNYGYTFGSGTRLTVV.

V usage is TRBV10-3 and J usage is TRBJ2-7; D gene uncertain. CDR3 length equals 11 residues. Trimming took off 8 bases at V and 5 bases at J, with 10 bases between the two ends. In germline, CDR1 is ENHRY, CDR2 SYGVKD. As DNA, the CDR3 is TGTGCCATCCGCGGCTCGGACGAGCAGTACTTC. Protein product: CAIRGSDEQYF.

This clone came up a few times. Within the sample, other DNA sequences also encode this same CDR3. This chain connects TRBV9 to TRBJ2-7; D may correspond to TRBD1 or TRBD2 (6 bases each). The CDR3 extends over 15 amino acids. Trimming removed 0 bases at V and 0 bases at J, with 10 bases between. Looked up from germline, CDR1 is SGDLS and CDR2 is YYNGEE. DNA of the CDR3: TGTGCCAGCAGCGTAGCTGGAGGGGGCTCCTACGAGCAGTACTTC. Translation: CASSVAGGGSYEQYF.

The chain recombines TRBV11-2 with TRBJ1-1, with D tentatively TRBD1 (6 bases). The germline gives CDR1 SGHAT, CDR2 FQNNGV. Deletions cut 0 bases from V and 12 bases from J, with 8 bases between. The CDR3 length is 11 residues. The chain's CDR3 is CASSLDRGPFF. CDR3 nucleotides: TGTGCCAGCAGCTTAGACCGGGGGCCTTTCTTT.

The chain uses TRBV4-1 and TRBJ2-3, with unresolved D. This CDR3 contains 14 residues. Germline CDR1 and CDR2: MGHRA and YSYEKL. The ends were cut back, 1 base at V and 1 base at J, with 6 bases in the middle. The CDR3: CASSQAEGTDTQYF. In nucleotides, the CDR3 is TGCGCCAGCAGCCAAGCTGAGGGCACAGATACGCAGTATTTT.

The CDR3 spells CASSLRDRVGNEQFF. CDR3 in DNA: TGCGCCAGCAGCCTCCGGGACAGGGTTGGCAATGAGCAGTTCTTC. This rearrangement joins TRBV4-1 to TRBJ2-1; 9 positions match TRBD1. Germline-derived CDR1 and CDR2 are MGHRA and YSYEKL. V was pared by 4 bases and J by 6 bases, with 7 bases of the junction left unmatched. The CDR3 has 15 residues.

CDR3 loop: CASSIRSSGNNEQFF. The CDR3 DNA reads as TGTGCCAGCAGCATTCGCTCTAGCGGAAACAATGAGCAGTTCTTC. V gene TRBV21-1 combines with J gene TRBJ2-1; the table's D call TRBD2 went unverified against the DNA. TRBV21-1 is a pseudogene. The CDR3 sequence is 15 residues long.

The chain is built from TRBV7-9 and TRBJ2-1; 7 bases are a match to TRBD1. This CDR3 has 12 amino acids. Per germline, CDR1 SEHNR and CDR2 FQNEAQ (reference sequence). V trimming: 5 bases; J trimming: 12 bases; junction bases outside the gene matches: 7. CDR3 sequence: CASSVQGFGQFF. DNA of the CDR3: TGTGCCAGCAGCGTACAGGGGTTCGGGCAGTTCTTC.

The genes are TRBV4-1 and TRBJ1-4; D ambiguous. Germline loops: CDR1 MGHRA, CDR2 YSYEKL. The V end lost 4 bases, the J end lost 0 bases, and 12 bases lay between the germline ends. The CDR3 spans 16 residues. In DNA, the CDR3 is TGCGCCAGCAGCCCATCGGAAGGGACAACTAATGAAAAACTGTTTTTT. Amino acid sequence: CASSPSEGTTNEKLFF.

The genes are TRBV28 and TRBJ2-7; 9 nucleotides match TRBD2. CDR1 is MDHEN and CDR2 is SYDVKM in the germline V gene. The CDR3 is 15 amino acids. Trimming at V came to 5 bases and at J to 6 bases, leaving 11 bases not matched to a gene. Here the CDR3 DNA reads TGTGCCAGCAGTGCCTTAGCGGGAGAGGGTCTCGAGCAGTACTTC. Residues: CASSALAGEGLEQYF.